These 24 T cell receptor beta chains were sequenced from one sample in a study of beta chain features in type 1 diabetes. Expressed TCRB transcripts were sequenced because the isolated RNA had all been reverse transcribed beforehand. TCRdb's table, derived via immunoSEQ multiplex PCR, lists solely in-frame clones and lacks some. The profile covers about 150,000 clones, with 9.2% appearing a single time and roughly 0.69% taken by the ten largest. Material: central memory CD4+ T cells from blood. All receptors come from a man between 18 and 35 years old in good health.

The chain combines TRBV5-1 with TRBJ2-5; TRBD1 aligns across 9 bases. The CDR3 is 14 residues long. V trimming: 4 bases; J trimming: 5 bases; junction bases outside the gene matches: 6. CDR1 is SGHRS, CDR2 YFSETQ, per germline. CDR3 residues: CASSPGTGRETQYF. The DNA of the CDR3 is TGCGCCAGCAGCCCTGGGACAGGGAGGGAGACCCAGTACTTC.

DNA for the CDR3: TGTGCCAGCGGACCAACAGCCGGGACTAGGGGCTACAATGAGCAGTTCTTC. Translation gives CASGPTAGTRGYNEQFF. The V gene is TRBV18, the J gene TRBJ2-1; 8 nucleotides agree with TRBD2. The CDR3 is made up of 17 amino acids. CDR1 is KGHSH and CDR2 is LQKENI in the germline V gene. Trimming cost V 8 bases and J 3 bases; bases outside gene matches: 15.

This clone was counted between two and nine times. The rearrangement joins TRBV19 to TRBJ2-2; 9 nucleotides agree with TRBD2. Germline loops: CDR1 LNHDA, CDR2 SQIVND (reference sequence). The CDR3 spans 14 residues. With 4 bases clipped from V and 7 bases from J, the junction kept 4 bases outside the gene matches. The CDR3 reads CASSTGLAIGELFF. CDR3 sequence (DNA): TGTGCCAGTAGTACGGGACTAGCCATCGGGGAGCTGTTTTTT.

CDR3 sequence: CASSQDSGQPQHF. As DNA, the CDR3 is TGTGCCAGCAGCCAAGATAGCGGTCAGCCCCAGCATTTT. The chain employs TRBV5-4 and TRBJ1-5; D is undetermined. With 4 bases removed from V and 6 bases from J, the gap between germline ends came to 11 bases. Per germline, CDR1 SGHNT and CDR2 YYREEE (reference sequence). This CDR3 is 13 amino acids long.

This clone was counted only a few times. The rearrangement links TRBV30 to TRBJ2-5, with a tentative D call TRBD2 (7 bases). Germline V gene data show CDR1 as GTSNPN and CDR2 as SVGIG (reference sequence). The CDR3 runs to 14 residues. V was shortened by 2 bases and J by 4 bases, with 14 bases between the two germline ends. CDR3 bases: TGTGCCTGGAGTTTTGGAGGGGGGGCAGAGACCCAGTACTTC. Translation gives CAWSFGGGAETQYF.

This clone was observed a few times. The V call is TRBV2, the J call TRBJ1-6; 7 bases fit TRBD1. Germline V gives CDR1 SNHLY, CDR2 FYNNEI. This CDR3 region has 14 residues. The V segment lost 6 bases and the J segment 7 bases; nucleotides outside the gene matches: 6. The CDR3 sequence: CASSAGQPNSPLHF. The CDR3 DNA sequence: TGTGCCAGCAGCGCGGGACAGCCGAATTCACCCCTCCACTTT.

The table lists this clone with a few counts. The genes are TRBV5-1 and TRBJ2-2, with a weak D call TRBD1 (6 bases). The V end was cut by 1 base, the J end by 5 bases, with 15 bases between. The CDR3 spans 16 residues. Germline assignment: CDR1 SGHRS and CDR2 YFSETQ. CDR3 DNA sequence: TGCGCCAGCAGCTTGACTACAGGGTTGAGGACCGGGGAGCTGTTTTTT. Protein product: CASSLTTGLRTGELFF.

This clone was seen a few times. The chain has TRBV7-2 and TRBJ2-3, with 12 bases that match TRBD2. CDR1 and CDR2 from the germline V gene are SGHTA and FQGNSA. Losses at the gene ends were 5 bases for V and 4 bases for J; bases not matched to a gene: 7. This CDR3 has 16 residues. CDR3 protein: CASSPQLAGGADTQYF. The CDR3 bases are TGTGCCAGCAGCCCGCAACTAGCGGGAGGTGCAGATACGCAGTATTTT. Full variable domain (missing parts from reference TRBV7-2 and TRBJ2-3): GAGVSQSPSNKVTEKGKDVELRCDPISGHTALYWYRQSLGQGLEFLIYFQGNSAPDKSGLPSDRFSAERTGGSVSTLTIQRTQQEDSAVYLCASSPQLAGGADTQYFGPGTRLTVL.

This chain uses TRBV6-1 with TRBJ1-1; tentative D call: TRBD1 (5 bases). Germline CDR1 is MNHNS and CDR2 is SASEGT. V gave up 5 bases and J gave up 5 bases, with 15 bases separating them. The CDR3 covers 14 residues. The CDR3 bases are TGTGCCAGCAGTCTCCGGGCCAAGGGGACTGAAGCTTTCTTT. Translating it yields CASSLRAKGTEAFF.

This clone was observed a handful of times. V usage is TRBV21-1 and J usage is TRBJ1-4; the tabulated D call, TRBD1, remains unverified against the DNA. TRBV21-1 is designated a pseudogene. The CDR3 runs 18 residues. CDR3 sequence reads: CASSKGFRTERSNEKLFF. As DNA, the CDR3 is TGTGCCAGCAGCAAAGGATTTAGGACAGAGAGGTCTAATGAAAAACTGTTTTTT.

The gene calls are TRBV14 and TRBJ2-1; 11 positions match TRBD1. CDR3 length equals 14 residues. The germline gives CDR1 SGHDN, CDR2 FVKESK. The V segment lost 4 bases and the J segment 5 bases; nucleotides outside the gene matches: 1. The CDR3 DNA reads TGTGCCAGCAGCCGGACAGGGGGCCACAATGAGCAGTTCTTC. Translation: CASSRTGGHNEQFF.

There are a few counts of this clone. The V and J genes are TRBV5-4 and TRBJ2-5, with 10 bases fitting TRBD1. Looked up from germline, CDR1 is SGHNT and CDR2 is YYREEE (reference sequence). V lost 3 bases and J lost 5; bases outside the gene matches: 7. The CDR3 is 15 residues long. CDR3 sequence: CASSYGQGVSETQYF. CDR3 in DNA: TGTGCCAGCAGCTATGGACAGGGGGTTTCGGAGACCCAGTACTTC.

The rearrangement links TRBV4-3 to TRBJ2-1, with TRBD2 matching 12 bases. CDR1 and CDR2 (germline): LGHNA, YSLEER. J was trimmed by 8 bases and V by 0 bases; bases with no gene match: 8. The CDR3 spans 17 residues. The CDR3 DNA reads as TGCGCCAGCAGCCAAGAGTTCTGGACTAGCGGGGCGGATGAGCAGTTCTTC. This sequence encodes CASSQEFWTSGADEQFF.

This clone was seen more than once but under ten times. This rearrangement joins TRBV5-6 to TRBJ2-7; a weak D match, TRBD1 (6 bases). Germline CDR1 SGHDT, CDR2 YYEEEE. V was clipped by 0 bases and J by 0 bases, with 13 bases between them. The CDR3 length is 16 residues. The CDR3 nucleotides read TGTGCCAGCAGCTTGGCCGATCAGGGGACCTCCTACGAGCAGTACTTC. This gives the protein CASSLADQGTSYEQYF. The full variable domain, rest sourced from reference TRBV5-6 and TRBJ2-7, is DAGVTQSPTHLIKTRGQQVTLRCSPKSGHDTVSWYQQALGQGPQFIFQYYEEEERQRGNFPDRFSGHQFPNYSSELNVNALLLGDSALYLCASSLADQGTSYEQYFGPGTRLTVT.

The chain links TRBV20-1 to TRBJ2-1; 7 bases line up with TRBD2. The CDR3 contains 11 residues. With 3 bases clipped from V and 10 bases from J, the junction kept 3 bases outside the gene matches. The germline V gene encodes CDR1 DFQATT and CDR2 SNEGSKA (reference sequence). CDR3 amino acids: CSARDGREQFF. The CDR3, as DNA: TGCAGTGCTAGGGACGGGAGGGAGCAGTTCTTC.

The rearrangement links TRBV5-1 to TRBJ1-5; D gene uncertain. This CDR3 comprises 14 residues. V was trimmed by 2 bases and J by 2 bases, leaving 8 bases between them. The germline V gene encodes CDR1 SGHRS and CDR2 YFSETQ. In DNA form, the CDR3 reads TGCGCCAGCAGCTTCGGGGAGGGCAATCAGCCCCAGCATTTT. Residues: CASSFGEGNQPQHF.

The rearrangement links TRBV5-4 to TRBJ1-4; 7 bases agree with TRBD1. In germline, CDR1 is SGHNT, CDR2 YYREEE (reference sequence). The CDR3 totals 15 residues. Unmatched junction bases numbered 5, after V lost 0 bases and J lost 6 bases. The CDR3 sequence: CASSLDQTGDEKLFF. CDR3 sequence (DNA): TGTGCCAGCAGCTTGGATCAAACAGGGGATGAAAAACTGTTTTTT.

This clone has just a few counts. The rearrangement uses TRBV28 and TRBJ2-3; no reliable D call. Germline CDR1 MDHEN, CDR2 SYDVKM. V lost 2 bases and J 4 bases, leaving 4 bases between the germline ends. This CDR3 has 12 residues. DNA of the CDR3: TGTGCCAGCAGTTTACTAGCAGATACGCAGTATTTT. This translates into CASSLLADTQYF.

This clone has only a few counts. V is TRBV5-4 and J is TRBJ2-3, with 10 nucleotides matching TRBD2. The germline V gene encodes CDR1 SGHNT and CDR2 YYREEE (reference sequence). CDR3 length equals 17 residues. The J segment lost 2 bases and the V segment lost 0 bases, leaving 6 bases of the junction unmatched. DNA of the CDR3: TGTGCCAGCAGCTTGGCGGCTAGCGGGGGAAACACAGATACGCAGTATTTT. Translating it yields CASSLAASGGNTDTQYF.

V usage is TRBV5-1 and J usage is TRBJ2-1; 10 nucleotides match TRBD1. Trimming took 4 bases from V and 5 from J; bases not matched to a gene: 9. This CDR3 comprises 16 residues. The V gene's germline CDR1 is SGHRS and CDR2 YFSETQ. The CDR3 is CASSPSRTGGNNEQFF. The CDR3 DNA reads TGCGCCAGCAGCCCCTCCAGGACAGGGGGAAACAATGAGCAGTTCTTC.

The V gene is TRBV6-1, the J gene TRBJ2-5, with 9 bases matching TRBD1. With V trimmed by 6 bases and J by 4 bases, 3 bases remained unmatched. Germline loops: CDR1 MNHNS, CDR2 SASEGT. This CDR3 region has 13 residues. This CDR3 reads CASRTGGGETQYF. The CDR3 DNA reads TGTGCCAGCAGGACAGGGGGTGGAGAGACCCAGTACTTC.

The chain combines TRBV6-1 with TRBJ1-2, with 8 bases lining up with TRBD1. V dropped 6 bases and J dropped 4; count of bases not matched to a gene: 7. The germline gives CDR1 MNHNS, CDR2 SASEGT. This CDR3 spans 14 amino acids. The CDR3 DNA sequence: TGTGCCAGCAGCCCGGACAGGGTATCCTATGGCTACACCTTC. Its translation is CASSPDRVSYGYTF.

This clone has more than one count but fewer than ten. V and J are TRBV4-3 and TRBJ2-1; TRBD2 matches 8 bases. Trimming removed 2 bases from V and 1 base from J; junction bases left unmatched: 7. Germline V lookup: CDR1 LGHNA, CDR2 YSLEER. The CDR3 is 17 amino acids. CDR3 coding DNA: TGCGCCAGCAGCCAATTGGACGGCGGGGGGTCCTACAATGAGCAGTTCTTC. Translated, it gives CASSQLDGGGSYNEQFF.

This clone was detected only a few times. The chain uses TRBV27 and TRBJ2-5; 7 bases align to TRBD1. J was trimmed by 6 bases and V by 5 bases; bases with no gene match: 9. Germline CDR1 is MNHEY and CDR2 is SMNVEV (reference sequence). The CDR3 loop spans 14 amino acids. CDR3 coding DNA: TGTGCCAGCAGTATCGACAGGGCGGCACAGACCCAGTACTTC. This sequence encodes CASSIDRAAQTQYF.